This TCR beta chain came from a study of CD8+CD57+ T cells in acquired aplastic anemia. Whole-study findings and limits: Comparison of patients with controls identified 25 to 35 shared CD8+ CDR3 sequences. No significant patient-versus-control difference appeared in CD8+ Simpson's diversity.

Genomic DNA constituted the template upon which TCR beta VDJ and CDR3 profiling was performed. TCRdb fed the reads into MiXCR, producing one record per CDR3 protein. The data hold 150,000 to 200,000 distinct CDR3 sequences, with approximately 46% observed a single time. Comment on this clonotype: The antigen remains undetermined.

The clonotype was recovered from a human donor in good health. The sequencing sample was made of sorted CD4+, CD8+, or CD8+CD57+ T cells (not recorded which) from PBMCs.

Here the CDR3 reads CASGLVGTSRDNEQFF. The CDR3 DNA sequence: TGTGCTAGTGGTTTGGTAGGGACTAGCCGAGACAATGAGCAGTTCTTC. V usage is TRBV12-5 and J usage is TRBJ2-1; 9 bases are shared with TRBD2. Germline lookup yields CDR1 LGHNT and CDR2 FRNRAP. The ends lost 0 bases at V and 5 bases at J; junction bases unmatched: 5. The CDR3 extends over 16 amino acids.